This TCR beta chain appears in the sequencing data of a study of blood T cell repertoires in COVID-19. Background on the study: Acute and convalescent COVID-19 samples came from the United States, Italy and Spain. Sample material is recorded as cDNA or gDNA derived from T cells, B-cell-depleted T cells, or PBMCs.

The CDR3 spans 15 residues. The V segment lost 11 bases and the J segment 8 bases; nucleotides outside the gene matches: 18. Germline V gene lookup returns CDR1 MDHEN and CDR2 SYDVKM. How the authors handled the data: Using reference gene primer amplification, nucleated cell counts were estimated. Sequenced by immunoSEQ multiplex PCR; TCRdb stores in-frame clones only, minus some. V and J calls and clone size are copied from that table; D and trimming were computed from the DNA. The table lists roughly 140,000 clones, about 90% of them singletons. The specimen was peripheral blood. The chain couples TRBV28 to TRBJ1-2; 9 bases are shared with TRBD1. This sequence originates from a woman between 50 and 59 years old with acute or convalescent COVID-19. The CDR3 nucleotides read TGTGCCGGAACTACAGGGGGCGACCCCTGGAGCGGCTACACCTTC. This translates into CAGTTGGDPWSGYTF.